This T cell receptor beta chain was recorded in a study of T cell responses to AZD1222 COVID-19 vaccine. General study findings and limits: Clonal diversity may have been underestimated in mostly white British donors.

This clone was detected only once. Its antigen remains unknown. Germline V CDR1 and CDR2: KGHSH, LQKENI. V was cut by 7 bases and J by 1 base, with 10 bases left in between. The CDR3 totals 13 residues. Profiling relied on immunoSEQ multiplex PCR, and the TCRdb table lists in-frame clones only, not all of them. The repertoire holds some 180,000 clones, with about nine tenths as singletons. This receptor was taken from an adult who received the AZD1222 COVID-19 vaccine. The sample here was peripheral blood, taken 28 days after the second AZD1222 dose. The chain carries TRBV18 and TRBJ1-1; D is possibly TRBD1 (5 bases). CDR3 amino acids: CASLLTANTEAFF. The CDR3 coding sequence is TGTGCCAGCTTACTGACAGCGAACACTGAAGCTTTCTTT.